This record looks at one TCR beta chain sequence and its context. What it binds is not known. Clones were sequenced by immunoSEQ multiplex PCR, and TCRdb holds only the in-frame ones, with some missing. The sample consists of 75,000 to 85,000 clones, roughly 90% of them appearing once. The data originate from a study of T cell responses to AZD1222 COVID-19 vaccine. Study-wide results and limits: Clonal diversity may have been underestimated in mostly white British donors. Among vaccine-associated CD4 TCRs, coverage spanned spike, with dominance at 160-218 and 743-854.

The clonotype originates from an adult in good health. The material was peripheral blood, obtained on day 0 of AZD1222 vaccination.

The CDR3 sequence is CASSGTGDQPQHF. CDR3 bases: TGTGCCAGCAGCGGGACAGGAGATCAGCCCCAGCATTTT. The chain combines TRBV3-1 (or the pseudogene TRBV3-2) with TRBJ1-5; the match to TRBD1 covers 8 bases. The germline V gene has CDR1 LGHDT and CDR2 YNNKEL (reference sequence). The CDR3 runs 13 residues. Trimming cost V 5 bases and J 5 bases; bases outside gene matches: 2.